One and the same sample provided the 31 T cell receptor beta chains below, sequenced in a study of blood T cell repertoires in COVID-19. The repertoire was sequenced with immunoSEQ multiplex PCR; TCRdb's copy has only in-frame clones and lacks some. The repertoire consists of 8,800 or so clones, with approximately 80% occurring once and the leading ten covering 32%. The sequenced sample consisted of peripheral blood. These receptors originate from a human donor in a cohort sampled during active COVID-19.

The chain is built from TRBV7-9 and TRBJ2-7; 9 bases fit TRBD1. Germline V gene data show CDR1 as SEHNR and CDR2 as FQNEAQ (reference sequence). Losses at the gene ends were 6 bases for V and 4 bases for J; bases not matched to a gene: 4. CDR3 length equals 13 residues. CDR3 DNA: TGTGCCAGCAGTTTTGGGACAGGGTACGAGCAGTACGTC. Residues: CASSFGTGYEQYV.

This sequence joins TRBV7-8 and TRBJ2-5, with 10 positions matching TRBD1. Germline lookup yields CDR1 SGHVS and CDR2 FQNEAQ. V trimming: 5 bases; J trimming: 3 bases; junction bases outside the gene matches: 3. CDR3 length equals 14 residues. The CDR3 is CASSRTGGKETQYF. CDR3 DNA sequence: TGTGCCAGCAGCCGGACAGGGGGTAAAGAGACCCAGTACTTC.

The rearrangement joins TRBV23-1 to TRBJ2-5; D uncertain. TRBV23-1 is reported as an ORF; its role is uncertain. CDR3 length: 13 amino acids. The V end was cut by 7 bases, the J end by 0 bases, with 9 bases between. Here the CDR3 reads CASIRLYQETQYF. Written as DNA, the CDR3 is TGCGCCAGCATCCGGTTGTACCAAGAGACCCAGTACTTC.

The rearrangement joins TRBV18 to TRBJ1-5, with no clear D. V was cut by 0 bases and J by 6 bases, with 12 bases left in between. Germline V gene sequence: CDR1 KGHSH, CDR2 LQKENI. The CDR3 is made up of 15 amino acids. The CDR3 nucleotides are TGTGCCAGCTCACCACCGCCAGCCGGCGGTCAGCCCCAGCATTTT. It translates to CASSPPPAGGQPQHF.

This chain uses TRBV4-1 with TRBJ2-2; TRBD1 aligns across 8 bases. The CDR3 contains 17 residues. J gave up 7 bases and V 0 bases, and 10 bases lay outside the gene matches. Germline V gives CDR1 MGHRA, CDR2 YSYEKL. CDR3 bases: TGCGCCAGCAGCCAAGAAGGGCAGGGGGCGCGCGGCGGGGAGCTGTTTTTT. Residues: CASSQEGQGARGGELFF.

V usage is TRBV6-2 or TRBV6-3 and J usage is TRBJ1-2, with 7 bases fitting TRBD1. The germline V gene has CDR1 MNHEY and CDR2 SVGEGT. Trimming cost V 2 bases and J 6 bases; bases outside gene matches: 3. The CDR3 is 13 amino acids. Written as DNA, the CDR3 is TGTGCCAGCAGTTACCCACAGGGGAATGGCTACACCTTC. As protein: CASSYPQGNGYTF.

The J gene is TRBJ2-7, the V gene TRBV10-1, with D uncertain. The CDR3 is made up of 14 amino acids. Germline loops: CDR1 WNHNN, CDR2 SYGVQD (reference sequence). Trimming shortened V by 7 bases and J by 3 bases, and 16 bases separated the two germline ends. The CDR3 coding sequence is TGCGCCAGCATTTTCGGGTCCCTCGTCTACGAGCAGTACTTC. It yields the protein CASIFGSLVYEQYF.

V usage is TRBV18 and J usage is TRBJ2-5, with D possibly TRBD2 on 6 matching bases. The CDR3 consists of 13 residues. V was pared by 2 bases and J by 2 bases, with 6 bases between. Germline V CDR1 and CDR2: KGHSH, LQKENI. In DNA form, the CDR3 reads TGTGCCAGCTCACCAGGACTACAAGAGACCCAGTACTTC. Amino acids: CASSPGLQETQYF.

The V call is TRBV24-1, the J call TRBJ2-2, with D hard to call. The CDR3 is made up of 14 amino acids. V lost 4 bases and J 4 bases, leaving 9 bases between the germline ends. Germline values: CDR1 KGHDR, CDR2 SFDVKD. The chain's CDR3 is CATSEALPTGELFF. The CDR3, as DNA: TGTGCCACCAGTGAGGCTCTTCCCACCGGGGAGCTGTTTTTT.

This chain's CDR3 is CASSALTGRTGELFF. Written as DNA, the CDR3 is TGTGCCAGCAGTGCTCTAACAGGGCGTACCGGGGAGCTGTTTTTT. The rearrangement uses TRBV2 and TRBJ2-2, with D tentatively TRBD1 (6 bases). V shed 4 bases and J shed 5 bases, with 14 bases lying between them. This CDR3 is built from 15 residues. Germline V gene lookup returns CDR1 SNHLY and CDR2 FYNNEI.

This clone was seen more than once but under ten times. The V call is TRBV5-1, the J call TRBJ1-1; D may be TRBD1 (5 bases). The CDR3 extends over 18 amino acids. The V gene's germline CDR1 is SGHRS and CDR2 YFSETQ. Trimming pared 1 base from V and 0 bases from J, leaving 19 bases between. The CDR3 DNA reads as TGCGCCAGCAGCTTGAGGTGGATCGGGGGTGGCATGAACACTGAAGCTTTCTTT. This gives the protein CASSLRWIGGGMNTEAFF.

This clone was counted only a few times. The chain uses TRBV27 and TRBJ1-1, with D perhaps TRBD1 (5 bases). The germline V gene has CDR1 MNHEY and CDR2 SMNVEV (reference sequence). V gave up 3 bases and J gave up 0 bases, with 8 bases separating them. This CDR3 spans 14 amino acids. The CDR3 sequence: CASSFGGVNTEAFF. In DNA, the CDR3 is TGTGCCAGCAGTTTCGGGGGGGTGAACACTGAAGCTTTCTTT.

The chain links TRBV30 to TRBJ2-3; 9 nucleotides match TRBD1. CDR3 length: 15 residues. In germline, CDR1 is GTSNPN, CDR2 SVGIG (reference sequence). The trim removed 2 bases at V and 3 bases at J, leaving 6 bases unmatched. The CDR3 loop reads CAWSPRDRDTDTQYF. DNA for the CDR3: TGTGCCTGGAGTCCCCGGGACAGGGATACAGATACGCAGTATTTT.

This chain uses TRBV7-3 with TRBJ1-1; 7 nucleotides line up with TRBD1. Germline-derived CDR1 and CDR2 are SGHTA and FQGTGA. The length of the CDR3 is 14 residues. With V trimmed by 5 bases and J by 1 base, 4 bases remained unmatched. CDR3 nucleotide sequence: TGTGCCAGCAGCGCTGGGACAGCGAACACTGAAGCTTTCTTT. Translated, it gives CASSAGTANTEAFF.

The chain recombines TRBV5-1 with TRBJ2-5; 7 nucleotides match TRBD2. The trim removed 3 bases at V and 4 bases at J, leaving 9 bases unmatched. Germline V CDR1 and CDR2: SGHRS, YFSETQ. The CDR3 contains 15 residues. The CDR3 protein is CASSYGTPGGETQYF. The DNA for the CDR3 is TGCGCCAGCAGCTACGGGACCCCGGGGGGAGAGACCCAGTACTTC.

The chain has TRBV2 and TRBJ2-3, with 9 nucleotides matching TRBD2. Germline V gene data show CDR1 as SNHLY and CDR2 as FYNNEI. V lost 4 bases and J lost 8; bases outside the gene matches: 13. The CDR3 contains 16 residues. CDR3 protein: CASSGTLLAGGGTQYF. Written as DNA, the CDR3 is TGTGCCAGCAGTGGAACATTACTAGCGGGCGGCGGTACGCAGTATTTT.

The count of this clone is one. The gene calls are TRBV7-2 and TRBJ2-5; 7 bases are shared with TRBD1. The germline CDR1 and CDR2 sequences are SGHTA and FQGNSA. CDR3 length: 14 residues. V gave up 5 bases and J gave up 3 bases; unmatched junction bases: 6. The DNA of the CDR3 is TGTGCCAGCAGCATGTATACAGGGGAAGAGACCCAGTACTTC. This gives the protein CASSMYTGEETQYF.

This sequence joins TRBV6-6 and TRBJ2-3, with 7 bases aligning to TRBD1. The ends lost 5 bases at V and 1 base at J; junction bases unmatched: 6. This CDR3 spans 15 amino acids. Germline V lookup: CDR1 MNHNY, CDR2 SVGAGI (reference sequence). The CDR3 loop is CASSTRTGGTDTQYF. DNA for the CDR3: TGTGCCAGCAGTACCCGGACAGGAGGCACAGATACGCAGTATTTT.

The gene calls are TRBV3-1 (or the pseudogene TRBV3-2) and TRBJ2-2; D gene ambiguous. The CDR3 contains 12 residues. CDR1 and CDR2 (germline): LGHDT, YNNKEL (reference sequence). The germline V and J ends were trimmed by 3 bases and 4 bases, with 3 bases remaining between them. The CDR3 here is CASSQSTGELFF. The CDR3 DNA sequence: TGTGCCAGCAGCCAGAGCACCGGGGAGCTGTTTTTT.

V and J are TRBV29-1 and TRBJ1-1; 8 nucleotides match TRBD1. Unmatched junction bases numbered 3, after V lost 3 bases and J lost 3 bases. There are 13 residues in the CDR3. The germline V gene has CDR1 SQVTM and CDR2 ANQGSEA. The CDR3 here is CSVDGTGYTEAFF. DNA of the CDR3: TGCAGCGTTGACGGGACAGGTTACACTGAAGCTTTCTTT.

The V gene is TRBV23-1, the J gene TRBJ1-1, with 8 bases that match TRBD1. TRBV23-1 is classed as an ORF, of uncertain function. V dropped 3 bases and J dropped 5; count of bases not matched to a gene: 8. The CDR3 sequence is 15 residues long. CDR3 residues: CASSHLQGARTEAFF. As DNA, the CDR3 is TGCGCCAGCAGTCACTTGCAGGGGGCGAGGACTGAAGCTTTCTTT.

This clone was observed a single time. CDR3 residues: CASSQDGRGARDTQYF. DNA for the CDR3: TGTGCCAGCAGCCAAGATGGGCGGGGGGCAAGAGATACGCAGTATTTT. The rearrangement uses TRBV3-1 (or the pseudogene TRBV3-2) and TRBJ2-3; 8 bases match TRBD2. Germline assignment: CDR1 LGHDT and CDR2 YNNKEL (reference sequence). The CDR3 has 16 amino acids. The J segment lost 5 bases and the V segment lost 0 bases, leaving 7 bases of the junction unmatched.

In DNA, the CDR3 is TGTGCCAGCAGCCAAGTCGGGACAAGAAATTCACCCCTCCACTTT. It encodes CASSQVGTRNSPLHF. The chain combines TRBV14 with TRBJ1-6; possible D gene TRBD1, 6 bases. Trimming removed 1 base from V and 7 bases from J, with 11 bases in between. Germline-derived CDR1 and CDR2 are SGHDN and FVKESK. The CDR3 has 15 amino acids. Full variable domain (outside the CDR3, taken from reference TRBV14 and TRBJ1-6): EAGVTQFPSHSVIEKGQTVTLRCDPISGHDNLYWYRRVMGKEIKFLLHFVKESKQDESGMPNNRFLAERTGGTYSTLKVQPAELEDSGVYFCASSQVGTRNSPLHFGNGTRLTVT.

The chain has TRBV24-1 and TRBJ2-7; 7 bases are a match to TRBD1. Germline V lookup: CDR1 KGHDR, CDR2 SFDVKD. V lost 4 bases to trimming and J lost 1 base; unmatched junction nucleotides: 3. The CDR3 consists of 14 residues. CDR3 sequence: CATSDLQGSYEQYV. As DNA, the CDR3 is TGTGCCACCAGTGACCTACAGGGGTCCTACGAGCAGTACGTC.

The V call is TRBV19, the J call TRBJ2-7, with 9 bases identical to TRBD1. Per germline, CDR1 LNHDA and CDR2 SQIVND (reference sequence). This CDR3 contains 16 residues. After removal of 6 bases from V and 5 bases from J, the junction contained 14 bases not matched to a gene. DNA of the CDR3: TGTGCCAGTAGCGAAAAAGGGACAGGGAGTAGCAACGAGCAGTACTTC. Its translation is CASSEKGTGSSNEQYF.

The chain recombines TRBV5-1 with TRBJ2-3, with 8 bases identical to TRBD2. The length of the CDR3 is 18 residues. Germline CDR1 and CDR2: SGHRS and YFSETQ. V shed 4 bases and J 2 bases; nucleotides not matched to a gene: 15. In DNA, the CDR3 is TGCGCCAGCAGCAGTTTCCCCCTGACGGGGGGGGTCACAGATACGCAGTATTTT. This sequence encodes CASSSFPLTGGVTDTQYF. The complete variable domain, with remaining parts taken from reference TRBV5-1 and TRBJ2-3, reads KAGVTQTPRYLIKTRGQQVTLSCSPISGHRSVSWYQQTPGQGLQFLFEYFSETQRNKGNFPGRFSGRQFSNSRSEMNVSTLELGDSALYLCASSSFPLTGGVTDTQYFGPGTRLTVL.

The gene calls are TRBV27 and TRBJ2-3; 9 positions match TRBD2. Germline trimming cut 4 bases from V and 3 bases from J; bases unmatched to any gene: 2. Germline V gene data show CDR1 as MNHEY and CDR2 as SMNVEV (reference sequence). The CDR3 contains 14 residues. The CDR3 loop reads CASSWGLATDTQYF. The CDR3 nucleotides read TGTGCCAGCAGTTGGGGACTAGCTACAGATACGCAGTATTTT.

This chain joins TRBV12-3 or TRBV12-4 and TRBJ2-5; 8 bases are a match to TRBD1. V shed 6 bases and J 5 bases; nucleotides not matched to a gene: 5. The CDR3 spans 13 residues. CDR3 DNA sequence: TGTGCCAGCAGGGACAGGGCAGGGGAGACCCAGTACTTC. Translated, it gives CASRDRAGETQYF.

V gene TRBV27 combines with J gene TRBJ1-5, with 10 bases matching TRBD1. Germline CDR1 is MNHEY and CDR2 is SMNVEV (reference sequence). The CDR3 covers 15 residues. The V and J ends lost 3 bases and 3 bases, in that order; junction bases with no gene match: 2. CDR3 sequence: CASSFGQGDNQPQHF. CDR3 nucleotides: TGTGCCAGCAGTTTTGGACAGGGGGACAATCAGCCCCAGCATTTT.

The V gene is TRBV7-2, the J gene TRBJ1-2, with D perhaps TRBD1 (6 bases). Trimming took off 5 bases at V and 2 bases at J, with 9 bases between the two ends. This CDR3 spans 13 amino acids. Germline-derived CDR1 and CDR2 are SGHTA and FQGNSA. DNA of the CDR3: TGTGCCAGCAGCCGTGACAGGAACTATGGCTACACCTTC. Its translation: CASSRDRNYGYTF.

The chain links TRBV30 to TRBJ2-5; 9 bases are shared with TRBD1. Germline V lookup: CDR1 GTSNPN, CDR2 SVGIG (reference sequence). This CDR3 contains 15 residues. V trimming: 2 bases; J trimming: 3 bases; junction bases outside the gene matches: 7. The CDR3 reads CAWSLGQGRKETQYF. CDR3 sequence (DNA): TGTGCCTGGAGTCTAGGACAGGGGAGAAAAGAGACCCAGTACTTC.